The 6 T cell receptor beta chains listed next were all sequenced from one sample in a study of T cells after yellow fever vaccination (dated by TCRdb to the late 2010s). Taken with the paper, the label for treatment or condition translates to: live attenuated yellow fever vaccine strain. Library preparation was by 5' RACE. The data were produced on an Illumina HiSeq 2500. The public sequencing data were trimmed at Q25 with fastp and processed into clonotypes with MiXCR by TCRdb, which kept only in-frame beta chains. Entries that share a CDR3 protein sequence are merged under the most common genes and DNA. For this sample the table gives tens of thousands of distinct CDR3 sequences, of which more than 5.5% were detected only once. Approximately 28% of the sample is held by the ten biggest clonotypes. This sample comprised CD8+ T cells sorted from PBMCs, obtained less than 11 days after the first yellow fever vaccination. Receptor source: a man aged 18 to 30 who received the YFV17D yellow fever vaccine.

This clonotype was found many times. V is TRBV4-3 and J is TRBJ1-5, with a tentative D call TRBD1 (6 bases). The CDR3 runs 16 residues. Germline CDR1 reads LGHNA; CDR2 reads YSLEER. The germline V and J ends were trimmed by 0 bases and 1 base, with 10 bases remaining between them. The CDR3 loop reads CASSQDTGRSNQPQHF. The CDR3 coding sequence is TGCGCCAGCAGCCAAGACACAGGGAGGAGCAATCAGCCCCAGCATTTT.

The sample holds a few counts of this clonotype. The CDR3 region is CASSGTLNQPQHF. The CDR3 nucleotides read TGCGCCAGCAGCGGAACACTCAATCAGCCCCAGCATTTT. V gene TRBV10-2 combines with J gene TRBJ1-5; D call uncertain. V was clipped by 6 bases and J by 3 bases, with 9 bases between them. The CDR3 totals 13 residues. Germline CDR1 WSHSY, CDR2 SAAADI.

This clonotype has a handful of counts. The V gene is TRBV6-5, the J gene TRBJ2-5; 8 nucleotides align to TRBD2. CDR3 length: 15 residues. Germline loops: CDR1 MNHEY, CDR2 SVGAGI. With 2 bases clipped from V and 6 bases from J, the junction kept 8 bases outside the gene matches. DNA for the CDR3: TGTGCCAGCAGTTACCCTCCCGGGGGGGCCAAGACCCAGTACTTC. It specifies CASSYPPGGAKTQYF.

This clonotype was picked up many times. V gene TRBV7-9 combines with J gene TRBJ2-3, with 8 bases matching TRBD1. CDR1 is SEHNR, CDR2 FQNEAQ, per germline (reference sequence). The CDR3 runs to 15 residues. J was trimmed by 2 bases and V by 7 bases; bases with no gene match: 8. The CDR3 coding sequence is TGTGCCAGCACCTCTTCGGACAGGGTCACAGATACGCAGTATTTT. Encoded protein: CASTSSDRVTDTQYF.

Regarding this clonotype: A much bigger clone sits one base away, suggesting this may be a read error. V is TRBV2 and J is TRBJ2-7, with 7 bases matching TRBD1. CDR3 length equals 13 residues. CDR1 is SNHLY and CDR2 is FYNNEI in the germline V gene. For the CDR3, the DNA is TGTGCCAGCAGTGAGGGGACAGTCTACGAGCAGCACTTC. Its translation is CASSEGTVYEQHF.

In this sample, this clonotype turned up many times. This CDR3 is CASSRTHTSGGQETQYF. Written as DNA, the CDR3 is TGCGCCAGCAGCCGTACCCACACGAGCGGGGGGCAAGAGACCCAGTACTTC. The genes are TRBV4-1 and TRBJ2-5; 9 bases map to TRBD2. Per germline, CDR1 MGHRA and CDR2 YSYEKL. V shed 4 bases and J 2 bases; nucleotides not matched to a gene: 11. This CDR3 is built from 17 residues.